The 28 T cell receptor beta chains given below trace back to one sample, sequenced in a study of blood T cell repertoires in COVID-19. The repertoire was sequenced with immunoSEQ multiplex PCR; TCRdb's copy has only in-frame clones and lacks some. The repertoire consists of around 46,000 clones, with around 85% occurring once and the leading ten covering over 12%. Material: peripheral blood. The source of these receptors is a human donor in a cohort sampled during active COVID-19.

V gene TRBV5-1 combines with J gene TRBJ2-1; 11 bases align to TRBD2. V was pared by 4 bases and J by 8 bases, with 5 bases of the junction left unmatched. The CDR3 length is 14 residues. Germline V gene lookup returns CDR1 SGHRS and CDR2 YFSETQ. This CDR3 is CASSLSGGAYEQFF. The CDR3 DNA reads as TGCGCCAGCAGCCTTAGCGGGGGGGCCTATGAGCAGTTCTTC.

This clone was seen a few times. This sequence joins TRBV29-1 and TRBJ1-3; no definite D call. Deletions cut 4 bases from V and 3 bases from J, with 10 bases between. This CDR3 region has 13 residues. From germline, CDR1 is SQVTM and CDR2 ANQGSEA. The CDR3 bases are TGCAGCGTTGGAGGCGGGAGTGGAAACACCATATATTTT. This gives the protein CSVGGGSGNTIYF.

In its sample, this clone was seen a few times. The chain employs TRBV7-2 and TRBJ2-5; D is undetermined. Per the germline V gene, CDR1 is SGHTA and CDR2 is FQGNSA. This CDR3 is 14 amino acids long. V was pared by 2 bases and J by 4 bases, with 11 bases between. The CDR3 region is CASSLSRRLETQYF. CDR3 in DNA: TGTGCCAGCAGCTTATCTAGGCGTTTAGAGACCCAGTACTTC.

This chain links TRBV10-2 with TRBJ1-1; D may be TRBD1 (5 bases). The V and J ends lost 2 bases and 0 bases respectively, with 13 bases between them. This CDR3 spans 16 amino acids. Germline CDR1 reads WSHSY; CDR2 reads SAAADI. The CDR3 sequence: CASSEPYRTLNTEAFF. The CDR3 nucleotides read TGCGCCAGCAGTGAGCCCTACAGGACCTTGAACACTGAAGCTTTCTTT.

The chain carries TRBV6-6 and TRBJ1-1, with TRBD1 as a possible D gene (6 bases). Trimming removed 6 bases at V and 0 bases at J, with 11 bases between. The CDR3 runs 14 residues. Germline CDR1 is MNHNY and CDR2 is SVGAGI (reference sequence). The CDR3 reads CASRKQGVNTEAFF. The CDR3 nucleotides are TGTGCCAGCAGAAAACAGGGCGTGAACACTGAAGCTTTCTTT.

This chain uses TRBV3-1 (or the pseudogene TRBV3-2) with TRBJ1-1, with no clear D. V shed 0 bases and J shed 5 bases, with 7 bases lying between them. The length of the CDR3 is 13 residues. Germline V gene lookup returns CDR1 LGHDT and CDR2 YNNKEL (reference sequence). CDR3 sequence (DNA): TGTGCCAGCAGCCAAGAGGCGGGGACTGAAGCTTTCTTT. Translating it yields CASSQEAGTEAFF.

The J gene is TRBJ1-1, the V gene TRBV7-9; 7 bases match TRBD1. Germline V gene sequence: CDR1 SEHNR, CDR2 FQNEAQ (reference sequence). The CDR3 extends over 15 amino acids. V lost 5 bases to trimming and J lost 2 bases; unmatched junction nucleotides: 8. The CDR3 nucleotides read TGTGCCAGCAGCAAAAAGGGGGCGGAAAACACTGAAGCTTTCTTT. Protein: CASSKKGAENTEAFF.

DNA of the CDR3: TGTGCCAGCTCAAAGGGACAGGGAGTCGAGCAGTACTTC. Protein product: CASSKGQGVEQYF. V and J are TRBV18 and TRBJ2-7; TRBD1 agrees at 9 bases. CDR3 length equals 13 residues. From germline, CDR1 is KGHSH and CDR2 LQKENI. V shed 5 bases and J 6 bases; nucleotides not matched to a gene: 5.

The genes are TRBV6-5 and TRBJ1-3, with 9 nucleotides matching TRBD1. The CDR3 sequence is 15 residues long. The junction had 3 bases not matched to a gene; V was cut back by 6 bases and J by 0 bases. Germline V gene lookup returns CDR1 MNHEY and CDR2 SVGAGI. The CDR3 DNA sequence: TGTGCCAGCAGAAAACAGGGGGCCTCTGGAAACACCATATATTTT. It translates to CASRKQGASGNTIYF.

In this sample, this clone turned up once. The genes are TRBV24-1 and TRBJ2-1; 7 positions agree with TRBD2. CDR1 and CDR2 (germline): KGHDR, SFDVKD. Germline trimming cut 4 bases from V and 6 bases from J; bases unmatched to any gene: 5. The CDR3 is 14 residues long. CDR3 region: CATSEGGHPNEQFF. CDR3 in DNA: TGTGCCACCAGTGAGGGAGGGCATCCCAATGAGCAGTTCTTC.

CDR3 in DNA: TGTGCCAGCACTACAGGCACGGGTGATGGCTACACCTTC. Its protein product is CASTTGTGDGYTF. The chain uses TRBV6-6 and TRBJ1-2; D perhaps matches TRBD1 (5 bases). CDR3 length: 13 residues. V was clipped by 7 bases and J by 6 bases, with 15 bases between them. Germline CDR1 reads MNHNY; CDR2 reads SVGAGI (reference sequence).

This clone appeared a single time. The gene calls are TRBV6-1 and TRBJ1-6, with D tentatively TRBD1 (6 bases). The CDR3 covers 14 residues. Between the trimmed V and J ends, which lost 2 bases and 7 bases, there was a span of 9 bases. Germline V CDR1 and CDR2: MNHNS, SASEGT. For the CDR3, the DNA is TGTGCCAGCAGTGAACTCGACAGGAATTCACCCCTCCACTTT. It encodes CASSELDRNSPLHF.

The V and J genes are TRBV7-9 and TRBJ2-1; 9 bases align to TRBD1. Looked up from germline, CDR1 is SEHNR and CDR2 is FQNEAQ (reference sequence). The CDR3 loop spans 17 amino acids. V shed 3 bases, J shed 12 bases, and the junction held 18 bases outside the gene matches. The CDR3 DNA reads as TGTGCCAGCAGCTTCTACGCACAGGGGGCGCATCGCATGCGGCAGTTCTTC. Its protein product is CASSFYAQGAHRMRQFF.

This clone was seen more than once but under ten times. The V and J genes are TRBV5-6 and TRBJ1-5; 7 positions agree with TRBD1. Germline values: CDR1 SGHDT, CDR2 YYEEEE. This CDR3 is built from 14 residues. V lost 5 bases and J lost 3; bases outside the gene matches: 5. CDR3 nucleotides: TGTGCCAGCAGTACGGGACAGCACAATCAGCCCCAGCATTTT. This gives the protein CASSTGQHNQPQHF.

This clone was found once. The V gene is TRBV3-1 (or the pseudogene TRBV3-2), the J gene TRBJ2-3; TRBD1 agrees at 7 bases. The trim removed 4 bases at V and 4 bases at J, leaving 8 bases unmatched. The CDR3 consists of 15 residues. The germline CDR1 and CDR2 sequences are LGHDT and YNNKEL (reference sequence). CDR3 region: CASSRRQGISDTQYF. In nucleotides, the CDR3 is TGTGCCAGCAGCCGCAGACAGGGCATCTCAGATACGCAGTATTTT.

A single count supports this clone. This rearrangement joins TRBV3-1 (or the pseudogene TRBV3-2) to TRBJ1-5; TRBD1 is a possible D gene (5 bases). The germline V gene encodes CDR1 LGHDT and CDR2 YNNKEL (reference sequence). Deletions cut 1 base from V and 6 bases from J, with 7 bases between. There are 13 residues in the CDR3. The CDR3 sequence is CASSQGGFQPQHF. The CDR3 DNA reads as TGTGCCAGCAGCCAAGGGGGCTTTCAGCCCCAGCATTTT.

This clone was recorded only once. CDR3: CASSEDRGRSNEKLFF. CDR3 nucleotide sequence: TGTGCCAGCAGCGAGGACAGGGGGCGATCTAATGAAAAACTGTTTTTT. The chain uses TRBV5-5 and TRBJ1-4; 11 bases fit TRBD1. V was clipped by 4 bases and J by 3 bases; unmatched bases: 5. This CDR3 is 16 amino acids long. The germline CDR1 and CDR2 sequences are SGHKS and YYEKEE (reference sequence).

V gene TRBV18 combines with J gene TRBJ1-4; no definite D call. The germline V gene encodes CDR1 KGHSH and CDR2 LQKENI. This CDR3 spans 15 amino acids. V dropped 6 bases and J dropped 5 bases, with 16 bases sitting between them. CDR3 coding DNA: TGTGCCAGCTCGTACCATGAGGGAATAAATGAAAAACTGTTTTTT. Translated, it gives CASSYHEGINEKLFF.

The chain is built from TRBV18 and TRBJ2-7, with D possibly being TRBD1 (5 bases). Trimming left V 1 base short and J 6 bases short, with 16 bases between. Germline V gene data show CDR1 as KGHSH and CDR2 as LQKENI. The CDR3 consists of 15 residues. CDR3 protein: CASSPLGQGDAEQYF. CDR3 nucleotide sequence: TGTGCCAGCTCACCACTAGGGCAGGGTGATGCCGAGCAGTACTTC.

The chain recombines TRBV15 with TRBJ1-6; the D is unclear. CDR3 size: 15 residues. Trimming pared 5 bases from V and 10 bases from J, leaving 18 bases between. Germline assignment: CDR1 LNHNV and CDR2 YYDKDF (reference sequence). The CDR3 spells CATSSRSPFSSPLHF. The CDR3 DNA sequence: TGTGCCACCAGCTCCCGGTCCCCCTTTAGCTCACCCCTCCACTTT.

This clone was observed a few times. The genes are TRBV2 and TRBJ1-5; D gene unclear. This CDR3 region has 14 residues. Germline-derived CDR1 and CDR2 are SNHLY and FYNNEI. Between the trimmed V and J ends, which lost 6 bases and 0 bases, there was a span of 9 bases. CDR3 sequence (DNA): TGTGCCAGCAGCCAAACAGCTAGCAATCAGCCCCAGCATTTT. Protein product: CASSQTASNQPQHF. The entire variable domain, with the rest obtained from reference TRBV2 and TRBJ1-5, is as follows: EPEVTQTPSHQVTQMGQEVILRCVPISNHLYFYWYRQILGQKVEFLVSFYNNEISEKSEIFDDQFSVERPDGSNFTLKIRSTKLEDSAMYFCASSQTASNQPQHFGDGTRLSIL.

The J gene is TRBJ2-3, the V gene TRBV7-7; D is uncertain. The CDR3 consists of 14 residues. Germline values: CDR1 SSHAT, CDR2 FNYEAQ (reference sequence). Trimming removed 5 bases from V and 2 bases from J, with 11 bases in between. As DNA, the CDR3 is TGTGCCAGCAGCCCTATACTAACCACAGATACGCAGTATTTT. This gives the protein CASSPILTTDTQYF.

The count of this clone is one. This sequence joins TRBV6-5 and TRBJ1-1; D ambiguous. Trimming took off 5 bases at V and 6 bases at J, with 16 bases between the two ends. The length of the CDR3 is 14 residues. Germline loops: CDR1 MNHEY, CDR2 SVGAGI. Here the CDR3 reads CASSPRGGISEAFF. The DNA for the CDR3 is TGTGCCAGCAGTCCCCGCGGAGGGATCTCTGAAGCTTTCTTT.

This clone was recorded once. The genes are TRBV5-1 and TRBJ2-7; a weak D match, TRBD2 (5 bases). The V and J ends lost 0 bases and 0 bases respectively, with 13 bases between them. The germline gives CDR1 SGHRS, CDR2 YFSETQ. The CDR3 consists of 16 residues. The CDR3 coding sequence is TGCGCCAGCAGCTTGGGACGGACTGAGAGCTCCTACGAGCAGTACTTC. Protein product: CASSLGRTESSYEQYF.

This clone was counted once. The CDR3 DNA sequence: TGTGCCAGCGCGACTAGCGGAAACTACGAGCAGTACTTC. It translates to CASATSGNYEQYF. The V call is TRBV4-2, the J call TRBJ2-7; 9 nucleotides agree with TRBD2. V was pared by 8 bases and J by 3 bases, with 5 bases of the junction left unmatched. The germline V gene has CDR1 LGHNA and CDR2 YNFKEQ. The CDR3 extends over 13 amino acids.

As concerns this clone: Because the CDR3's place on the DNA is in doubt, the DNA is left out and the CDR3 is given as listed by TCRdb. The rearrangement links TRBV21-1 to TRBJ2-3; the table's D call, TRBD2, was not checked against the DNA. TRBV21-1 is noted as a pseudogene. From its first to its last residue, the CDR3 has 20 amino acids. CDR3 loop: CASSKEFFAGGAIREDTQYF.

This clone has just one count. Other DNA sequences from this sample encode an identical CDR3 as well. The gene calls are TRBV15 and TRBJ2-7, with a tentative D call TRBD1 (5 bases). Deletions cut 0 bases from V and 2 bases from J, with 8 bases between. This CDR3 has 14 residues. The germline CDR1 and CDR2 sequences are LNHNV and YYDKDF (reference sequence). CDR3 loop: CATSRDRGPYEQYF. For the CDR3, the DNA is TGTGCCACCAGCAGAGATAGGGGCCCCTACGAGCAGTACTTC.

The chain carries TRBV18 and TRBJ2-5, with D perhaps matching TRBD2 (6 bases). CDR1 and CDR2 (germline): KGHSH, LQKENI. Trimming pared 6 bases from V and 5 bases from J, leaving 16 bases between. The CDR3 is 14 amino acids. DNA for the CDR3: TGTGCCAGCTCTACTAACGGGGGTTGGGAGACCCAGTACTTC. This codes for CASSTNGGWETQYF. The full variable domain, with the rest looked up from reference TRBV18 and TRBJ2-5, is NAGVMQNPRHLVRRRGQEARLRCSPMKGHSHVYWYRQLPEEGLKFMVYLQKENIIDESGMPKERFSAEFPKEGPSILRIQQVVRGDSAAYFCASSTNGGWETQYFGPGTRLLVL.